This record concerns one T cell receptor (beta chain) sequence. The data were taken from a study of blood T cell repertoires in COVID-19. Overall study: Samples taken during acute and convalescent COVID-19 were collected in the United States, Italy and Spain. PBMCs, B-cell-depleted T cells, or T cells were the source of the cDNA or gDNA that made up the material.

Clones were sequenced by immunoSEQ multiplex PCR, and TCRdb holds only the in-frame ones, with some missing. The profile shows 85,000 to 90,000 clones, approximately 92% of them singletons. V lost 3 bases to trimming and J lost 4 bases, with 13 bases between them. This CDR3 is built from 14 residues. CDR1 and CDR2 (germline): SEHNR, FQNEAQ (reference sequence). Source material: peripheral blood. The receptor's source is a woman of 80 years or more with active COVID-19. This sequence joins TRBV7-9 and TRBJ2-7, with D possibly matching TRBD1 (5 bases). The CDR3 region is CASSFLDSTYEQYF. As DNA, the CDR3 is TGTGCCAGCAGCTTCCTAGACAGTACGTACGAGCAGTACTTC.